The clone carrying this T cell receptor beta chain has ten or more counts. Antigen: not known. This entry is derived from a study of CD8 T cells in ankylosing spondylitis. Study outcomes and limitations: Reported data indicate significant enrichment of disease-linked clones within matched ankylosing spondylitis synovial fluid.

TCRdb re-called the 5' RACE reads with MiXCR, one entry per CDR3 protein. The table has roughly 40,000 distinct CDR3 sequences, 9.5% to 11% seen once. CDR3 length: 15 amino acids. The V segment lost 6 bases and the J segment 2 bases; nucleotides outside the gene matches: 7. Germline CDR1 MNHEY, CDR2 SMNVEV (reference sequence). Sequenced: blood, either unsorted or a sorted T cell fraction (not recorded which). V gene TRBV27 combines with J gene TRBJ2-3, with 8 bases lining up with TRBD1. This TCR was recovered from a male donor with ankylosing spondylitis or in good health (not recorded which). The CDR3 spells CASSGGQGPTDTQYF. CDR3 coding DNA: TGTGCCAGCAGCGGAGGACAGGGCCCCACAGATACGCAGTATTTT.